One and the same sample provided the 22 T cell receptor beta chains below, sequenced in a study of early T cells in non-severe SARS-CoV-2 infection. Using its own MiXCR run on the 5' RACE reads, TCRdb lists one record per CDR3 protein. Among 60,000 to 75,000 distinct CDR3 sequences listed, more than 9.5% were seen once. This sample comprised whole blood, obtained at baseline. These receptors were obtained from an adult who was a healthcare worker with PCR-confirmed SARS-CoV-2 infection or an uninfected control (not recorded which).

This clonotype was found many times. The chain employs TRBV5-1 and TRBJ1-3; D might be TRBD1 (6 bases). V was shortened by 4 bases and J by 6 bases, with 17 bases between the two germline ends. The V gene's germline CDR1 is SGHRS and CDR2 YFSETQ. The CDR3 has 15 amino acids. CDR3 nucleotide sequence: TGCGCCAGCAGCGCAACAGGGATGAGGGAAAACACCATATATTTT. Its translation is CASSATGMRENTIYF.

The chain employs TRBV2 and TRBJ2-1, with no clear D. There are 13 residues in the CDR3. Trimming removed 8 bases from V and 4 bases from J, with 12 bases in between. From germline, CDR1 is SNHLY and CDR2 FYNNEI. The CDR3 region has the DNA TGTGCCAGCGGTTACTGGCTATACAATGAGCAGTTCTTC. Translated: CASGYWLYNEQFF.

The V gene is TRBV29-1, the J gene TRBJ2-7, with no clear D. The V gene's germline CDR1 is SQVTM and CDR2 ANQGSEA. The V gene lost 3 bases and the J gene lost 2 bases, with 11 bases spanning the gap. This CDR3 comprises 13 residues. The CDR3: CSVDFGQAYEQYF. CDR3 bases: TGCAGCGTTGATTTTGGTCAGGCCTACGAGCAGTACTTC.

This clonotype has more than one count but fewer than ten. This rearrangement joins TRBV19 to TRBJ2-1, with 14 bases identical to TRBD2. The junction had 7 bases not matched to a gene; V was cut back by 5 bases and J by 1 base. The CDR3 consists of 18 residues. Germline CDR1 is LNHDA and CDR2 is SQIVND (reference sequence). The CDR3 sequence is CASSSGTSGRHSYNEQFF. The DNA of the CDR3 is TGTGCCAGTAGTTCCGGGACTAGCGGGAGACATTCCTACAATGAGCAGTTCTTC.

Many counts were recorded for this clonotype. The chain combines TRBV7-8 with TRBJ2-3; D call uncertain. This CDR3 region has 16 residues. Germline CDR1 reads SGHVS; CDR2 reads FQNEAQ. V shed 5 bases and J shed 1 base, with 16 bases lying between them. CDR3 sequence: CASSLGARLGTDTQYF. The CDR3 DNA reads TGTGCCAGCAGCCTGGGTGCAAGACTCGGCACAGATACGCAGTATTTT.

This clonotype was observed at least ten times. The V gene is TRBV2, the J gene TRBJ2-7; perhaps TRBD2 as D (6 bases). Trimming shortened V by 2 bases and J by 6 bases, and 14 bases separated the two germline ends. The CDR3 is made up of 14 amino acids. Germline V gene lookup returns CDR1 SNHLY and CDR2 FYNNEI. The CDR3 loop is CASSEWRGGGEQYF. DNA of the CDR3: TGTGCCAGCAGTGAATGGCGGGGAGGAGGCGAGCAGTACTTC.

V usage is TRBV6-2 or TRBV6-3 and J usage is TRBJ2-7; D is ambiguous. The germline CDR1 and CDR2 sequences are MNHEY and SVGEGT. Between the trimmed V and J ends, which lost 6 bases and 5 bases, there was a span of 11 bases. CDR3 length equals 12 residues. DNA of the CDR3: TGTGCCAGCAGCCCAGGACCCCACGAGCAGTACTTC. It yields the protein CASSPGPHEQYF.

The CDR3 sequence is CASSLEMLVNTEAFF. The DNA of the CDR3 is TGCGCCAGCAGCTTGGAAATGCTGGTGAACACTGAAGCTTTCTTT. V is TRBV5-1 and J is TRBJ1-1; D unresolved. Per the germline V gene, CDR1 is SGHRS and CDR2 is YFSETQ. This CDR3 comprises 15 residues. V lost 0 bases and J 0 bases, leaving 9 bases between the germline ends.

Ten or more counts support this clonotype. V and J are TRBV12-2 and TRBJ2-2. TRBV12-2 is marked as a pseudogene. This CDR3 has 16 residues. The CDR3 region is CASRLDPAGETGELFF. CDR3 DNA sequence: TGTGCAAGTCGCTTAGATCCTGCTGGAGAGACCGGGGAGCTGTTTTTT.

The chain links TRBV30 to TRBJ2-5, with no clear D. Germline loops: CDR1 GTSNPN, CDR2 SVGIG (reference sequence). The CDR3 spans 11 residues. V lost 4 bases to trimming and J lost 5 bases, with 8 bases between them. CDR3 amino acids: CAWISGETQYF. Here the CDR3 DNA reads TGTGCCTGGATTAGTGGGGAGACCCAGTACTTC.

This clonotype was observed at least ten times. This chain connects TRBV4-1 to TRBJ2-1, with D possibly being TRBD1 or TRBD2 (5 bases each). V dropped 6 bases and J dropped 9 bases, with 15 bases sitting between them. The CDR3 consists of 13 residues. Germline V CDR1 and CDR2: MGHRA, YSYEKL. CDR3 bases: TGCGCCAGCAGAACGGGGAAGGGGCCTGAGCAGTTCTTC. This codes for CASRTGKGPEQFF.

This clonotype was picked up a small number of times. The V gene is TRBV14, the J gene TRBJ2-3; no firm D call. The V end lost 0 bases, the J end lost 3 bases, and 13 bases lay between the germline ends. Germline V CDR1 and CDR2: SGHDN, FVKESK. This CDR3 has 16 amino acids. CDR3 sequence (DNA): TGTGCCAGCAGCCAAGATCGAGGAGTAGGGACAGATACGCAGTATTTT. Protein sequence: CASSQDRGVGTDTQYF.

The chain uses TRBV29-1 and TRBJ2-7; 13 nucleotides agree with TRBD2. Losses at the gene ends were 6 bases for V and 2 bases for J; bases not matched to a gene: 1. CDR1 and CDR2 from the germline V gene are SQVTM and ANQGSEA. The length of the CDR3 is 13 residues. CDR3 sequence (DNA): TGCAGCGTCGGGACTAGCGGGGCCTACGAGCAGTACTTC. It specifies CSVGTSGAYEQYF.

The chain carries TRBV5-5 and TRBJ2-7; 7 bases map to TRBD2. The ends lost 3 bases at V and 0 bases at J; junction bases unmatched: 9. CDR1 SGHKS and CDR2 YYEKEE come from the germline V gene (reference sequence). The CDR3 is made up of 16 amino acids. The chain's CDR3 is CASSSSAGLSSYEQYF. CDR3 DNA: TGTGCCAGCAGCTCCTCAGCGGGATTAAGCTCCTACGAGCAGTACTTC.

A few counts support this clonotype. The genes are TRBV12-3 or TRBV12-4 and TRBJ2-5; TRBD2 matches 11 bases. The CDR3 sequence is 15 residues long. The trim removed 6 bases at V and 5 bases at J, leaving 8 bases unmatched. The CDR3 loop is CASSLAGGFQETQYF. CDR3 DNA sequence: TGTGCCAGCAGCCTAGCGGGGGGATTTCAGGAGACCCAGTACTTC.

This clonotype turned up a few times. The chain recombines TRBV18 with TRBJ2-6, with no clear D. This CDR3 contains 15 residues. Germline V gene sequence: CDR1 KGHSH, CDR2 LQKENI. Trimming took off 3 bases at V and 0 bases at J, with 6 bases between the two ends. The CDR3, as DNA: TGTGCCAGCTCACCTGTGGGCTCTGGGGCCAACGTCCTGACTTTC. Residues: CASSPVGSGANVLTF.

A word on this clonotype: A much larger clonotype is one base distant, so this may be a read error. The V and J genes are TRBV7-9 and TRBJ1-6; unclear D gene. This CDR3 spans 12 amino acids. Germline assignment: CDR1 SEHNR and CDR2 FQNEAQ (reference sequence). The CDR3 region is CASSFRNSSLHF. The CDR3 nucleotides are TGTGCCAGCAGCTTTAGGAATTCATCCCTCCACTTT.

This clonotype was counted between two and nine times. Here the CDR3 reads CATSKGDSDTQYF. The DNA for the CDR3 is TGTGCCACCTCGAAGGGGGACTCAGATACGCAGTATTTT. The chain links TRBV10-3 to TRBJ2-3, with D possibly called TRBD1 or TRBD2 (6 bases each). There are 13 residues in the CDR3. Trimming removed 10 bases from V and 4 bases from J, with 15 bases in between. Germline V gene sequence: CDR1 ENHRY, CDR2 SYGVKD.

This clonotype was seen a few times. This chain links TRBV27 with TRBJ1-1; 8 bases line up with TRBD1. The CDR3 extends over 14 amino acids. After removal of 1 base from V and 4 bases from J, the junction contained 2 bases not matched to a gene. CDR1 MNHEY and CDR2 SMNVEV come from the germline V gene (reference sequence). The CDR3 DNA sequence: TGTGCCAGCAGTTTATTTACAGGGGGCACTGAAGCTTTCTTT. It is translated as CASSLFTGGTEAFF.

This clonotype appeared a few times. V and J are TRBV20-1 and TRBJ2-5; TRBD2 is a possible D gene (6 bases). The ends were cut back, 3 bases at V and 3 bases at J, with 11 bases in the middle. The CDR3 spans 13 residues. Germline V gene lookup returns CDR1 DFQATT and CDR2 SNEGSKA (reference sequence). CDR3 bases: TGCAGTGCTAGCCTGACTAGAAAAGAGACCCAGTACTTC. Protein product: CSASLTRKETQYF.

This clonotype occurred many times. V is TRBV12-3 or TRBV12-4 and J is TRBJ1-2, with D possibly being TRBD1 (5 bases). V lost 5 bases and J 8 bases, leaving 12 bases between the germline ends. The CDR3 is 12 residues long. The CDR3 region has the DNA TGTGCCAGCAGTCGGGGGTCGCGGGGCTACACCTTC. This codes for CASSRGSRGYTF.

This clonotype came up once. The chain recombines TRBV7-2 with TRBJ2-3; 8 bases match TRBD1. Trimming removed 6 bases from V and 4 bases from J; junction bases left unmatched: 3. Germline V CDR1 and CDR2: SGHTA, FQGNSA. The CDR3 length is 13 residues. The CDR3 sequence: CASRGQASDTQYF. CDR3 sequence (DNA): TGTGCCAGCAGGGGACAGGCATCAGATACGCAGTATTTT.